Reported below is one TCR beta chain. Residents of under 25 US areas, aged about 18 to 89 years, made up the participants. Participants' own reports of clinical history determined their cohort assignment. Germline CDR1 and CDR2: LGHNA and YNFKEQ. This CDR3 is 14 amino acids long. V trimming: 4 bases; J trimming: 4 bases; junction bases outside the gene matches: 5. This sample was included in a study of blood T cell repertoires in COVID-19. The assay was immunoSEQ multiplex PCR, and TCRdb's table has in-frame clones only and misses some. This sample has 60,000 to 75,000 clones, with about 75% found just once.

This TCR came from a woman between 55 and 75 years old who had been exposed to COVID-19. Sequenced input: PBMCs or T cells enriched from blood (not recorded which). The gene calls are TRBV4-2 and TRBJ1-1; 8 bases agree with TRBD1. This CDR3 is CASSPNTGGTEAFF. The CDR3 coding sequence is TGTGCCAGCAGCCCCAATACAGGGGGCACTGAAGCTTTCTTT.